The entry that follows covers one T cell receptor (beta chain) sequence. The antigen this receptor binds is unknown. No qualities accompany the bases; no much larger clone lies one base away. Stable Graves' hyperthyroidism was defined as no progression to ophthalmopathy during 18 months of follow-up. Hyperthyroidism patients were aged 18 to 65 years and newly diagnosed, with disease duration of less than 2 months. The study excluded patients with uncontrolled infections, other autoimmune diseases, pregnancy or lactation. Diagnoses were established on the basis of clinical symptoms, serum thyroxine and TRAb, thyroid ultrasound, and orbital computed tomography. Ficoll-Paque density gradient centrifugation was used to isolate PBMCs from about 10 ml of fresh peripheral blood. Total RNA was extracted using Trizol reagent, and RNA quality was assessed on an Agilent 2100 Bioanalyzer. V and J lose 6 bases and 2 bases, and a span of 8 bases separates them. Via the germline V gene, CDR1 is SQVTM and CDR2 ANQGSEA. The cysteine opens and the phenylalanine closes a CDR3 of 12 amino acids. This entry keeps only the CDR3 DNA: 36 bases, framed from base 1.

TCR beta CDR3 regions were amplified from RNA transcripts. The TCR CDR3 was subjected to a first round of RT-PCR using the HTBI primer set and the Qiagen OneStep RT-PCR kit. A second multiplex PCR round built the libraries, followed by size selection and purification. Libraries were sequenced paired-end with 100 bp reads on an Illumina HiSeq2000. Regarding the original processing steps: Raw data were processed with SOAPnuke, discarding reads with adapters, uncalled bases, mean Phred below 15, or no exact constant-primer or identifier match. High-quality paired reads were merged using COPE v1.2.5, and each unique nucleotide sequence was defined as a clonotype. Clonotypes were aligned to IMGT TRBV, TRBD and TRBJ reference segments using MiTCR v1.1. Only V-J combinations with frequency above 0.0001, covering approximately 99% of repertoires, were analysed. A TCS score was defined as the ratio between F50 (clonal expansion) and ExV (chaos), using BLOSUM62-based TCRdist between CDR3 peptides within each V-J. Welch's t-statistics and random forest reduced 500 to 550 V-J features to about 13, which were used in a naive Bayes classifier (R e1071). TCRdb trimmed public reads at Q25 via fastp, called clones via MiXCR and kept in-frame beta chains. Each entry is one CDR3 protein sequence, shown with its most common DNA and genes. TCRdb, not the authors, supplied the V and J calls. The sample profile shows 300,000 to 400,000 distinct CDR3 sequences; approximately 18% of them were found once. The top ten hold 45% to 55% of the sample.

The entry originates in a study of T cells in Graves' hyperthyroidism and ophthalmopathy (dated 2019 in TCRdb). The study in broad terms: Peripheral blood samples were taken at the time of initial diagnosis, prior to any treatment. To identify TCR V-J signatures that set the groups apart, the researchers used a discovery cohort of about a hundred patients, made up of some 41 with Graves' ophthalmopathy and 57 with stable Graves' hyperthyroidism. According to the paper, TCR Vbeta CDR3 sequencing was carried out on some 140 peripheral blood samples, which came from 40 to 45 ophthalmopathy, 75 or so hyperthyroidism and roughly 17 progressor patients. Prospective prediction of ophthalmopathy was tested in an independent validation cohort consisting of 18 hyperthyroidism patients and around 17 patients who later progressed to ophthalmopathy. In roughly six Graves' hyperthyroidism patients, the study also compared T-cell repertoires from thyroid tissue with T-cell repertoires from blood. After blood sampling, hyperthyroidism patients were treated with methimazole at a starting dose of 30 mg daily, and ophthalmopathy patients were treated with high-dose intravenous methylprednisolone. For training and testing, the 100 or so patients in the discovery cohort were randomly divided in a 7:3 ratio.

Study-wide findings and limitations: A 13 V-J signature model separated ophthalmopathy from stable hyperthyroidism, with roughly 88% sensitivity and roughly 81% specificity in cross-validation and 80%/75% in testing. No statistical method was used to set the sample size in advance, and investigators knew the group allocation. In validation, progression to ophthalmopathy was predicted by the model with roughly 71% sensitivity and 72.22% specificity, a median of approximately 6.5 months before onset. Most expanded thyroid clonotypes (frequency above 0.001) were also detected in blood, suggesting blood repertoires may reflect thyroid immune responses.

The specimen was blood. The chain links TRBV29-1 with TRBJ2-1; the D gene cannot be resolved reliably. This receptor was obtained from a woman between 50 and 59 years old with Graves' hyperthyroidism. The DNA sequence is TGCAGCGTGCTTTGGGCCTACAATGAGCAGTTCTTC. Translation gives CSVLWAYNEQFF.